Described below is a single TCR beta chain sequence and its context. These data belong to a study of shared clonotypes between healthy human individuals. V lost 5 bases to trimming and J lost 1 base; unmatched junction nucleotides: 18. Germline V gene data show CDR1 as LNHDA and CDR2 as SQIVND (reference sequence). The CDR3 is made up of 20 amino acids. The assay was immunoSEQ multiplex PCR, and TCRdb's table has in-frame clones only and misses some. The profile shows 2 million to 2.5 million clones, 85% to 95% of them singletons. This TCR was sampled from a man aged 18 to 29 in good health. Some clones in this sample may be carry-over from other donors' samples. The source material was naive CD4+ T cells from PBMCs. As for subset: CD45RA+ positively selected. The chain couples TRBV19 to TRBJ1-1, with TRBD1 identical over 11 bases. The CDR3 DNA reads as TGTGCCAGTAGTCCCTCCGGCGGGGGACAGGGGGAATCGTGGAACACTGAAGCTTTCTTT. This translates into CASSPSGGGQGESWNTEAFF.